This entry lists 29 T cell receptor beta chains sequenced from one sample in a study of T cell clonotyping in hematopoietic cell transplantation. The assay was immunoSEQ multiplex PCR, and TCRdb's table has in-frame clones only and misses some. In the table there are several thousand clones, around nine tenths of which are singletons. The sample in question was PBMCs, obtained 100 days after allogeneic stem cell transplant. All receptors come from a male patient in his forties or fifties who had an allogeneic stem cell transplant from a related donor, so the T cells may come from the graft donor. Some clones in this sample may be carry-over from other donors' samples.

V is TRBV28 and J is TRBJ1-2; possibly TRBD1 for D (5 bases). V was shortened by 2 bases and J by 4 bases, with 8 bases between the two germline ends. Germline V gives CDR1 MDHEN, CDR2 SYDVKM. This CDR3 comprises 13 residues. CDR3 nucleotide sequence: TGTGCCAGCAGTTTACCAGGGTTCTATGGCTACACCTTC. It encodes CASSLPGFYGYTF.

The chain links TRBV2 to TRBJ2-7; weak D call: TRBD1 (5 bases). The V and J ends lost 7 bases and 1 base respectively, with 11 bases between them. The V gene's germline CDR1 is SNHLY and CDR2 FYNNEI. This CDR3 spans 13 amino acids. This CDR3 reads CASTPTASYEQYF. The CDR3 DNA reads as TGTGCCAGCACCCCGACAGCGTCCTACGAGCAGTACTTC.

The V and J genes are TRBV5-6 and TRBJ2-1; no clear D gene. The CDR3 runs 11 residues. Germline lookup yields CDR1 SGHDT and CDR2 YYEEEE. V dropped 3 bases and J dropped 9 bases, with 7 bases sitting between them. The CDR3 DNA sequence: TGTGCCAGCAGCTCTTTCCGTGAGCAGTTCTTC. This translates into CASSSFREQFF.

CDR3 region: CASSPHRGYNSPLHF. CDR3 DNA sequence: TGTGCCAGCAGTCCCCATCGCGGATATAATTCACCCCTCCACTTT. The genes are TRBV27 and TRBJ1-6; no clear D gene. V lost 5 bases and J lost 4, with 12 bases in between. The length of the CDR3 is 15 residues. Germline CDR1 is MNHEY and CDR2 is SMNVEV (reference sequence).

V gene TRBV5-1 combines with J gene TRBJ2-3, with 7 nucleotides matching TRBD2. Trimming took 5 bases from V and 3 from J; bases not matched to a gene: 6. Germline-derived CDR1 and CDR2 are SGHRS and YFSETQ. CDR3 size: 14 residues. The CDR3 loop reads CASRFGTNTDTQYF. Written as DNA, the CDR3 is TGCGCCAGCAGGTTCGGGACTAATACAGATACGCAGTATTTT.

The genes are TRBV5-6 and TRBJ1-4; the D is unclear. Germline assignment: CDR1 SGHDT and CDR2 YYEEEE. Trimming shortened V by 1 base and J by 3 bases, and 19 bases separated the two germline ends. CDR3 size: 18 residues. CDR3 residues: CASSLRVVWAEANEKLFF. CDR3 DNA sequence: TGTGCCAGCAGCTTGCGAGTCGTGTGGGCGGAAGCTAATGAAAAACTGTTTTTT.

The chain links TRBV10-3 to TRBJ1-5; 8 bases are shared with TRBD1. V was pared by 10 bases and J by 4 bases, with 6 bases of the junction left unmatched. The CDR3 consists of 13 residues. CDR1 is ENHRY, CDR2 SYGVKD, per germline. The CDR3 DNA is TGTGCCAACGCACAGGGGGATAATCAGCCCCAGCATTTT. It encodes CANAQGDNQPQHF.

V and J are TRBV30 and TRBJ2-7; 10 positions agree with TRBD1. CDR3 length: 14 residues. Germline loops: CDR1 GTSNPN, CDR2 SVGIG (reference sequence). The J segment lost 7 bases and the V segment lost 0 bases, leaving 6 bases of the junction unmatched. Here the CDR3 DNA reads TGTGCCTGGAGTGTGGGACAGGGGTTTGAAGAGCAGTACTTC. The encoded protein is CAWSVGQGFEEQYF.

The rearrangement uses TRBV28 and TRBJ1-1; no definite D call. The V end lost 6 bases, the J end lost 1 base, and 18 bases lay between the germline ends. This CDR3 spans 16 amino acids. Looked up from germline, CDR1 is MDHEN and CDR2 is SYDVKM. The CDR3 spells CASSFTGNWENTEAFF. The CDR3 DNA follows: TGTGCCAGCAGCTTCACGGGGAACTGGGAGAACACTGAAGCTTTCTTT.

The genes are TRBV25-1 and TRBJ2-7; 9 nucleotides match TRBD1. V lost 3 bases and J lost 5; bases outside the gene matches: 11. Looked up from germline, CDR1 is MGHDK and CDR2 is SYGVNS. CDR3 length: 16 residues. CDR3 residues: CASSDSYRGREDEQYF. CDR3 DNA: TGTGCCAGCAGTGACAGTTACAGGGGGCGCGAAGACGAGCAGTACTTC.

The V gene is TRBV6-5, the J gene TRBJ1-2; TRBD1 matches 10 bases. CDR1 and CDR2 (germline): MNHEY, SVGAGI. The CDR3 totals 13 residues. Trimming removed 5 bases from V and 8 bases from J; junction bases left unmatched: 5. The CDR3 sequence: CASSRQGAWGYTF. In nucleotides, the CDR3 is TGTGCCAGCAGTCGACAGGGGGCTTGGGGCTACACCTTC.

The chain has TRBV9 and TRBJ1-3; 7 nucleotides align to TRBD1. Germline CDR1 is SGDLS and CDR2 is YYNGEE. The CDR3 totals 17 residues. V gave up 4 bases and J gave up 4 bases; unmatched junction bases: 14. The CDR3 loop reads CASSPYGQVGAGNTIYF. CDR3 sequence (DNA): TGTGCCAGCAGCCCCTACGGACAGGTCGGCGCAGGAAACACCATATATTTT.

The chain recombines TRBV6-1 with TRBJ1-5; unclear D gene. Between the trimmed V and J ends, which lost 7 bases and 6 bases, there was a span of 13 bases. The CDR3 contains 13 residues. Germline V gene lookup returns CDR1 MNHNS and CDR2 SASEGT. Written as DNA, the CDR3 is TGTGCCAGCAATCAAAAGCGGTCTCAGCCCCAGCATTTT. As protein: CASNQKRSQPQHF.

In this sample, this clone turned up once. The rearrangement uses TRBV30 and TRBJ1-2; D is perhaps TRBD1 (6 bases). Germline CDR1 GTSNPN, CDR2 SVGIG (reference sequence). The CDR3 length is 14 residues. Trimming pared 3 bases from V and 6 bases from J, leaving 17 bases between. The CDR3 sequence is CAWSAGTSGHGYTF. In DNA form, the CDR3 reads TGTGCCTGGAGCGCAGGGACATCGGGACATGGCTACACCTTC.

The chain employs TRBV4-3 and TRBJ1-3, with D hard to call. This CDR3 spans 18 amino acids. Germline V gene sequence: CDR1 LGHNA, CDR2 YSLEER. The V end was cut by 0 bases, the J end by 0 bases, with 15 bases between. The DNA for the CDR3 is TGCGCCAGCAGCCAAGATCTGGCGCAGGTCCTCTCTGGAAACACCATATATTTT. This sequence encodes CASSQDLAQVLSGNTIYF.

The chain links TRBV19 to TRBJ1-1; D is uncertain. This CDR3 has 15 amino acids. Germline assignment: CDR1 LNHDA and CDR2 SQIVND (reference sequence). The V gene lost 2 bases and the J gene lost 3 bases, with 13 bases spanning the gap. The CDR3 region has the DNA TGTGCCAGTAGTATACGTAGGTCAGGCTACACTGAAGCTTTCTTT. Amino acids: CASSIRRSGYTEAFF.

The chain carries TRBV7-2 and TRBJ2-6; weak D call: TRBD1 (6 bases). The germline V gene encodes CDR1 SGHTA and CDR2 FQGNSA. Trimming removed 5 bases from V and 0 bases from J, with 14 bases in between. CDR3 length equals 17 residues. CDR3 amino acids: CASSHPQGNSGANVLTF. The CDR3, as DNA: TGTGCCAGCAGCCACCCACAGGGAAACTCTGGGGCCAACGTCCTGACTTTC. The entire variable domain, with the rest obtained from reference TRBV7-2 and TRBJ2-6, is as follows: GAGVSQSPSNKVTEKGKDVELRCDPISGHTALYWYRQSLGQGLEFLIYFQGNSAPDKSGLPSDRFSAERTGGSVSTLTIQRTQQEDSAVYLCASSHPQGNSGANVLTFGAGSRLTVL.

The chain recombines TRBV6-6 with TRBJ2-7; D might be TRBD1 (6 bases). Germline V gives CDR1 MNHNY, CDR2 SVGAGI (reference sequence). The ends were cut back, 2 bases at V and 4 bases at J, with 9 bases in the middle. This CDR3 has 13 residues. CDR3 amino acids: CASSYTGQYEQYF. The DNA for the CDR3 is TGTGCCAGCAGTTACACCGGACAGTACGAGCAGTACTTC.

The V gene is TRBV7-6, the J gene TRBJ2-7; 8 bases map to TRBD1. The J segment lost 1 base and the V segment lost 1 base, leaving 3 bases of the junction unmatched. The CDR3 has 15 amino acids. Germline CDR1 reads SGHVS; CDR2 reads FNYEAQ. This CDR3 reads CASSLGGQGSYEQYF. The CDR3 nucleotides are TGTGCCAGCAGCTTAGGCGGACAGGGATCCTACGAGCAGTACTTC.

The chain links TRBV30 to TRBJ1-6; the D gene is possibly TRBD1 (5 bases). V was cut by 7 bases and J by 10 bases, with 17 bases left in between. The germline CDR1 and CDR2 sequences are GTSNPN and SVGIG (reference sequence). The CDR3 consists of 13 residues. The CDR3 reads CAFQGEERSPLHF. In DNA form, the CDR3 reads TGTGCCTTTCAGGGCGAGGAAAGATCACCCCTCCACTTT.

The chain joins TRBV6-5 to TRBJ2-7; a weak D match, TRBD1 (5 bases). Germline CDR1 is MNHEY and CDR2 is SVGAGI. Trimming took off 2 bases at V and 2 bases at J, with 7 bases between the two ends. This CDR3 region has 13 residues. The CDR3 reads CASSYTGTYEQYF. The CDR3 DNA sequence: TGTGCCAGCAGTTACACAGGTACCTACGAGCAGTACTTC.

The chain recombines TRBV25-1 with TRBJ2-5, with D perhaps matching TRBD1 (5 bases). V shed 4 bases and J shed 7 bases, with 7 bases lying between them. Germline lookup yields CDR1 MGHDK and CDR2 SYGVNS. CDR3 length: 11 amino acids. CDR3 bases: TGTGCCAGCAGTGCAGGGATGACCCAGTACTTC. Its translation is CASSAGMTQYF.

The V call is TRBV4-1, the J call TRBJ1-2, with D possibly being TRBD1 (6 bases). The CDR3 consists of 14 residues. Germline V gene data show CDR1 as MGHRA and CDR2 as YSYEKL. V was clipped by 1 base and J by 6 bases, with 12 bases between them. CDR3 protein: CASSQGWGGHGYTF. The CDR3 bases are TGCGCCAGCAGCCAAGGCTGGGGGGGCCATGGCTACACCTTC.

This clone was recorded once. The chain carries TRBV6-5 and TRBJ2-7; perhaps TRBD1 as D (5 bases). V dropped 3 bases and J dropped 3 bases, with 15 bases sitting between them. CDR1 is MNHEY and CDR2 is SVGAGI in the germline V gene. The CDR3 loop spans 15 amino acids. The CDR3 sequence: CASSYSQVRVYEQYF. CDR3 coding DNA: TGTGCCAGCAGTTATTCCCAGGTCAGGGTCTACGAGCAGTACTTC.

The genes are TRBV2 and TRBJ1-2, with 10 bases fitting TRBD1. This CDR3 region has 13 residues. Germline values: CDR1 SNHLY, CDR2 FYNNEI. V shed 11 bases, J shed 8 bases, and the junction held 11 bases outside the gene matches. CDR3 loop: CAHRRDRGDGYTF. DNA of the CDR3: TGTGCCCACCGGAGGGACAGGGGTGACGGCTACACCTTC. Drawing the rest from reference TRBV2 and TRBJ1-2, the complete variable domain is EPEVTQTPSHQVTQMGQEVILRCVPISNHLYFYWYRQILGQKVEFLVSFYNNEISEKSEIFDDQFSVERPDGSNFTLKIRSTKLEDSAMYFCAHRRDRGDGYTFGSGTRLTVV.

There are a few counts of this clone. The chain uses TRBV2 and TRBJ1-1; D is unclear. The V end lost 4 bases, the J end lost 5 bases, and 11 bases lay between the germline ends. Germline V gives CDR1 SNHLY, CDR2 FYNNEI. The CDR3 is made up of 13 amino acids. The DNA of the CDR3 is TGTGCCAGCAGTGGTGAGTCGGGGACTGAAGCTTTCTTT. Translation: CASSGESGTEAFF.

J is TRBJ2-3 and V is TRBV25-1, with 9 nucleotides matching TRBD2. Germline V CDR1 and CDR2: MGHDK, SYGVNS. Germline trimming cut 6 bases from V and 7 bases from J; bases unmatched to any gene: 14. CDR3 length equals 16 residues. CDR3 nucleotide sequence: TGTGCCAGCAGAGCTTCGGGCAGCGGGAGGATTAATACGCAGTATTTT. Translation gives CASRASGSGRINTQYF.

The chain combines TRBV5-1 with TRBJ2-1, with 9 bases that match TRBD1. The CDR3 consists of 15 residues. Germline CDR1 is SGHRS and CDR2 is YFSETQ. Germline trimming cut 0 bases from V and 6 bases from J; bases unmatched to any gene: 4. The CDR3 protein is CASSLGTGAGNEQFF. The CDR3 DNA follows: TGCGCCAGCAGCTTGGGGACAGGGGCAGGCAATGAGCAGTTCTTC. The full variable domain, its missing parts supplied by reference TRBV5-1 and TRBJ2-1, is KAGVTQTPRYLIKTRGQQVTLSCSPISGHRSVSWYQQTPGQGLQFLFEYFSETQRNKGNFPGRFSGRQFSNSRSEMNVSTLELGDSALYLCASSLGTGAGNEQFFGPGTRLTVL.

V usage is TRBV6-6 and J usage is TRBJ1-1; D perhaps matches TRBD1 (5 bases). V gave up 0 bases and J gave up 0 bases, with 8 bases separating them. The length of the CDR3 is 15 residues. Germline V gene lookup returns CDR1 MNHNY and CDR2 SVGAGI (reference sequence). The CDR3 protein is CASSYSQGVNTEAFF. CDR3 nucleotides: TGTGCCAGCAGTTACTCTCAGGGAGTGAACACTGAAGCTTTCTTT.